The 21 T cell receptor beta chains given below trace back to one sample, sequenced in a study of identical twins. TCRdb called the 5' RACE reads again in MiXCR, with one record for every CDR3 protein. The table has under 900,000 distinct CDR3 sequences, 9% to 15% seen once. The sample was also linked to a second study, of yellow fever vaccine responses in identical twins.

The sample taken for sequencing was PBMCs. Every receptor here comes from a woman younger than 30 in good health.

This chain links TRBV14 with TRBJ2-3, with 10 positions matching TRBD1. Germline assignment: CDR1 SGHDN and CDR2 FVKESK. The CDR3 spans 13 residues. V lost 4 bases and J lost 9; bases outside the gene matches: 4. CDR3 amino acids: CASSRQGARTQYF. CDR3 DNA: TGTGCCAGCAGCCGACAGGGGGCGAGGACGCAGTATTTT.

This rearrangement joins TRBV27 to TRBJ1-4; no clear D gene. From germline, CDR1 is MNHEY and CDR2 SMNVEV (reference sequence). The CDR3 runs to 15 residues. Trimming took 5 bases from V and 7 from J, leaving 17 bases between them. CDR3: CASSAGSEVSEKLFF. The DNA of the CDR3 is TGTGCCAGCAGTGCTGGGAGTGAAGTTAGTGAAAAACTGTTTTTT.

The chain joins TRBV20-1 to TRBJ2-7; 8 nucleotides match TRBD2. The ends lost 3 bases at V and 3 bases at J; junction bases unmatched: 10. The germline gives CDR1 DFQATT, CDR2 SNEGSKA (reference sequence). The CDR3 is 15 amino acids. CDR3 amino acids: CSASSPRTSYYEQYF. The CDR3 DNA is TGCAGTGCTAGCTCACCCAGGACTAGCTACTACGAGCAGTACTTC.

The chain has TRBV6-2 or TRBV6-3 and TRBJ2-1; TRBD2 aligns across 10 bases. V dropped 4 bases and J dropped 7; count of bases not matched to a gene: 13. CDR1 is MNHEY, CDR2 SVGEGT, per germline. The length of the CDR3 is 17 residues. The CDR3 sequence is CASSSLYLAGEVNEQFF. The CDR3 coding sequence is TGTGCCAGCAGTTCCCTCTATCTAGCGGGGGAGGTAAATGAGCAGTTCTTC.

This clonotype was seen a handful of times. The chain uses TRBV6-7 and TRBJ2-7; D remains unclear. TRBV6-7 is given ORF status, its function remaining uncertain. With 6 bases removed from V and 0 bases from J, the gap between germline ends came to 6 bases. This CDR3 region has 12 residues. The CDR3 region has the DNA TGTGCCAGCAGCCGAAACTCCTACGAGCAGTACGTC. This gives the protein CASSRNSYEQYV.

The V call is TRBV4-2, the J call TRBJ2-1; D not resolved. Per the germline V gene, CDR1 is LGHNA and CDR2 is YNFKEQ. The CDR3 is made up of 16 amino acids. Trimming removed 1 base at V and 4 bases at J, with 14 bases between. CDR3 region: CASSQVIWAPYNEQFF. CDR3 bases: TGTGCCAGCAGCCAAGTCATCTGGGCGCCGTACAATGAGCAGTTCTTC.

The rearrangement uses TRBV12-3 or TRBV12-4 and TRBJ2-1; the match to TRBD1 covers 9 bases. The CDR3 has 15 residues. Unmatched junction bases numbered 7, after V lost 5 bases and J lost 5 bases. The CDR3 coding sequence is TGTGCCAGCAGTCCGACAGGGGGAAGAAACAATGAGCAGTTCTTC. Translated: CASSPTGGRNNEQFF.

This clonotype was seen ten or more times. V usage is TRBV28 and J usage is TRBJ2-3; 9 bases fit TRBD2. This CDR3 region has 15 residues. Germline trimming cut 6 bases from V and 3 bases from J; bases unmatched to any gene: 7. Germline V gene data show CDR1 as MDHEN and CDR2 as SYDVKM. CDR3 region: CASSPGLAVTDTQYF. As DNA, the CDR3 is TGTGCCAGCAGCCCGGGACTAGCCGTTACAGATACGCAGTATTTT. The whole variable domain, filled in from reference TRBV28 and TRBJ2-3, reads DVKVTQSSRYLVKRTGEKVFLECVQDMDHENMFWYRQDPGLGLRLIYFSYDVKMKEKGDIPEGYSVSREKKERFSLILESASTNQTSMYLCASSPGLAVTDTQYFGPGTRLTVL.

This clonotype was counted many times. The rearrangement uses TRBV20-1 and TRBJ2-7, with 10 bases that match TRBD1. V trimming: 0 bases; J trimming: 5 bases; junction bases outside the gene matches: 7. This CDR3 has 15 amino acids. Per the germline V gene, CDR1 is DFQATT and CDR2 is SNEGSKA (reference sequence). The CDR3 DNA sequence: TGCAGTGCTAGAGACCGGGACAGGGGTATCGACGAGCAGTACTTC. Translating gives CSARDRDRGIDEQYF.

This clonotype showed up just a few times. The J gene is TRBJ2-7, the V gene TRBV6-1; TRBD1 is a possible D gene (5 bases). The germline V gene encodes CDR1 MNHNS and CDR2 SASEGT. Deletions cut 6 bases from V and 6 bases from J, with 15 bases between. The CDR3 runs 13 residues. CDR3 in amino acids: CASRPDQGSEQYF. In nucleotides, the CDR3 is TGTGCCAGCAGACCGGACCAGGGTAGCGAGCAGTACTTC.

This clonotype was recorded a few times. The rearrangement uses TRBV20-1 and TRBJ2-7, with D possibly TRBD1 on 6 matching bases. The CDR3 runs 12 residues. V lost 3 bases and J 2 bases, leaving 8 bases between the germline ends. In germline, CDR1 is DFQATT, CDR2 SNEGSKA (reference sequence). CDR3 protein: CSARGDTYEQYV. In DNA, the CDR3 is TGCAGTGCTAGGGGGGACACCTACGAGCAGTACGTC.

This chain connects TRBV20-1 to TRBJ2-1; TRBD2 might be the D (5 bases). The CDR3 runs 16 residues. Per the germline V gene, CDR1 is DFQATT and CDR2 is SNEGSKA (reference sequence). Trimming left V 0 bases short and J 0 bases short, with 12 bases between. CDR3 coding DNA: TGCAGTGCTAGAGATAGAGAGCGGATCTCCTACAATGAGCAGTTCTTC. Translation gives CSARDRERISYNEQFF.

The J gene is TRBJ2-1, the V gene TRBV5-1, with 14 bases matching TRBD2. The CDR3 consists of 15 residues. Trimming at V came to 7 bases and at J to 12 bases, leaving 12 bases not matched to a gene. The germline CDR1 and CDR2 sequences are SGHRS and YFSETQ. The CDR3 sequence: CASVPGLAGDWVQFF. Here the CDR3 DNA reads TGCGCCAGCGTACCGGGACTAGCGGGAGACTGGGTGCAGTTCTTC.

This chain joins TRBV5-1 and TRBJ1-1, with 7 bases fitting TRBD1. V shed 4 bases, J shed 4 bases, and the junction held 7 bases outside the gene matches. Germline CDR1 is SGHRS and CDR2 is YFSETQ. CDR3 length: 14 residues. CDR3: CASSPGTVGTEAFF. CDR3 nucleotide sequence: TGCGCCAGCAGCCCTGGGACAGTTGGCACTGAAGCTTTCTTT.

The chain uses TRBV5-1 and TRBJ1-1; D might be TRBD1 (6 bases). Germline assignment: CDR1 SGHRS and CDR2 YFSETQ. This CDR3 is built from 14 residues. V lost 0 bases and J lost 3, with 9 bases in between. The CDR3 nucleotides are TGCGCCAGCAGCTTGGATTACAGGGACACTGAAGCTTTCTTT. It is translated as CASSLDYRDTEAFF.

In this sample, this clonotype turned up a few times. The chain combines TRBV7-9 with TRBJ2-7; D unresolved. The CDR3 is 14 amino acids. V lost 5 bases to trimming and J lost 2 bases, with 13 bases between them. Germline V gene sequence: CDR1 SEHNR, CDR2 FQNEAQ (reference sequence). The DNA of the CDR3 is TGTGCCAGCAGCAGACCCGGGCCGGCCTACGAGCAGTACTTC. Translated, it gives CASSRPGPAYEQYF.

This clonotype has only a few counts. The chain carries TRBV29-1 and TRBJ2-1; 11 nucleotides agree with TRBD2. Germline V lookup: CDR1 SQVTM, CDR2 ANQGSEA. Trimming cost V 5 bases and J 8 bases; bases outside gene matches: 11. The CDR3 is 15 amino acids. The CDR3 coding sequence is TGCAGCGTTCTGATAGCGGGAGGGCCTCAGGATGAGCAGTTCTTC. Protein: CSVLIAGGPQDEQFF.

This sequence joins TRBV5-6 and TRBJ1-4; D ambiguous. The V end was cut by 0 bases, the J end by 7 bases, with 10 bases between. The V gene's germline CDR1 is SGHDT and CDR2 YYEEEE. The CDR3 is 14 residues long. The CDR3 coding sequence is TGTGCCAGCAGCTTGGGGGCGCCGGCTGAAAAACTGTTTTTT. Protein: CASSLGAPAEKLFF.

The CDR3 reads CAMSPGLRGWALHF. The CDR3 DNA is TGTGCCATGAGCCCCGGGCTCCGCGGTTGGGCCCTCCACTTT. This chain connects TRBV7-9 to TRBJ1-6; unclear D gene. This CDR3 has 14 residues. The V end was cut by 10 bases, the J end by 14 bases, with 24 bases between. The germline gives CDR1 SEHNR, CDR2 FQNEAQ (reference sequence).

This clonotype has a count of ten or more. The chain links TRBV4-1 to TRBJ1-2; 7 nucleotides match TRBD1. The junction had 5 bases not matched to a gene; V was cut back by 0 bases and J by 4 bases. CDR1 is MGHRA, CDR2 YSYEKL, per germline. The CDR3 totals 15 residues. The CDR3 loop reads CASSQDTQGVYGYTF. The CDR3 DNA reads as TGCGCCAGCAGCCAAGATACCCAGGGGGTCTATGGCTACACCTTC.

The J gene is TRBJ2-1, the V gene TRBV28; TRBD2 matches 11 bases. The CDR3 runs to 17 residues. V shed 3 bases and J 10 bases; nucleotides not matched to a gene: 14. Germline V gives CDR1 MDHEN, CDR2 SYDVKM. The CDR3 DNA sequence: TGTGCCAGCAGTTTTCTCGCTAGCGGGAGGCCCCCCCGGGAGCAGTTCTTC. Amino acids: CASSFLASGRPPREQFF.